These 19 T cell receptor beta chains were sequenced from one sample in a study of T cell responses to AZD1222 COVID-19 vaccine. Profiling relied on immunoSEQ multiplex PCR, and the TCRdb table lists in-frame clones only, not all of them. Of more than 150,000 clones in the sample, 80% to 95% are singletons; the top ten hold about 1.9%. The sequences come from peripheral blood, collected 28 days after the second AZD1222 dose. The source of these receptors is an adult who received the AZD1222 COVID-19 vaccine.

The V gene is TRBV5-4, the J gene TRBJ2-4; 9 nucleotides align to TRBD1. CDR1 is SGHNT, CDR2 YYREEE, per germline (reference sequence). The J segment lost 7 bases and the V segment lost 4 bases, leaving 6 bases of the junction unmatched. There are 14 residues in the CDR3. CDR3 coding DNA: TGTGCCAGCAGCGCACAGGGGGCGCGGAACATTCAGTACTTC. Translated: CASSAQGARNIQYF. The whole variable domain, filled in from reference TRBV5-4 and TRBJ2-4, reads ETGVTQSPTHLIKTRGQQVTLRCSSQSGHNTVSWYQQALGQGPQFIFQYYREEENGRGNFPPRFSGLQFPNYSSELNVNALELDDSALYLCASSAQGARNIQYFGAGTRLSVL.

V and J are TRBV9 and TRBJ2-5; D uncertain. CDR3 length: 13 amino acids. V lost 4 bases and J 3 bases, leaving 10 bases between the germline ends. Germline V gene data show CDR1 as SGDLS and CDR2 as YYNGEE. The chain's CDR3 is CASSLAYKETQYF. The CDR3, as DNA: TGTGCCAGCAGCCTTGCGTATAAAGAGACCCAGTACTTC.

This clone was seen a single time. The genes are TRBV19 and TRBJ2-5; D not certain. V was cut by 3 bases and J by 0 bases, with 8 bases left in between. Per the germline V gene, CDR1 is LNHDA and CDR2 is SQIVND (reference sequence). The CDR3 consists of 14 residues. This chain's CDR3 is CASSIRKDQETQYF. The CDR3 bases are TGTGCCAGTAGTATTAGGAAGGACCAAGAGACCCAGTACTTC. The complete variable domain, with remaining parts taken from reference TRBV19 and TRBJ2-5, reads DGGITQSPKYLFRKEGQNVTLSCEQNLNHDAMYWYRQDPGQGLRLIYYSQIVNDFQKGDIAEGYSVSREKKESFPLTVTSAQKNPTAFYLCASSIRKDQETQYFGPGTRLLVL.

This clone came up a few times. The rearrangement joins TRBV7-2 to TRBJ1-2; D possibly corresponds to TRBD1 (6 bases). Trimming shortened V by 4 bases and J by 4 bases, and 10 bases separated the two germline ends. In germline, CDR1 is SGHTA, CDR2 FQGNSA. CDR3 size: 13 residues. The CDR3 DNA reads as TGTGCCAGCAGCTCCAGGGGATTCTATGGCTACACCTTC. It yields the protein CASSSRGFYGYTF.

The rearrangement links TRBV9 to TRBJ2-5; 10 nucleotides match TRBD2. The CDR3 consists of 16 residues. Trimming removed 4 bases from V and 5 bases from J; junction bases left unmatched: 11. The germline V gene has CDR1 SGDLS and CDR2 YYNGEE. The chain's CDR3 is CASSPRVAGGRETQYF. Here the CDR3 DNA reads TGTGCCAGCAGCCCCCGGGTAGCGGGGGGTCGGGAGACCCAGTACTTC.

This clone occurred once. The chain couples TRBV4-1 to TRBJ1-6; 7 nucleotides align to TRBD1. Germline values: CDR1 MGHRA, CDR2 YSYEKL. After removal of 3 bases from V and 4 bases from J, the junction contained 3 bases not matched to a gene. This CDR3 region has 15 residues. CDR3 bases: TGCGCCAGCAGCCAGCAGGGGGAGTATAATTCACCCCTCCACTTT. This encodes CASSQQGEYNSPLHF.

The rearrangement uses TRBV7-9 and TRBJ1-5; 9 bases line up with TRBD1. The CDR3 spans 15 residues. The V gene end was trimmed by 4 bases and the J gene end by 4 bases; junction bases not matched to a gene: 5. Germline assignment: CDR1 SEHNR and CDR2 FQNEAQ (reference sequence). This chain's CDR3 is CASSSDRGRNQPQHF. The CDR3 coding sequence is TGTGCCAGCAGCTCCGACAGGGGGAGAAATCAGCCCCAGCATTTT.

This sequence joins TRBV3-1 (or the pseudogene TRBV3-2) and TRBJ2-3; D remains unclear. V lost 0 bases and J 4 bases, leaving 5 bases between the germline ends. There are 13 residues in the CDR3. Germline V lookup: CDR1 LGHDT, CDR2 YNNKEL (reference sequence). CDR3 sequence (DNA): TGTGCCAGCAGCCAAGAGTCCGCAGATACGCAGTATTTT. Translating it yields CASSQESADTQYF.

The genes are TRBV4-3 and TRBJ2-1; 10 bases match TRBD2. Germline values: CDR1 LGHNA, CDR2 YSLEER. With V trimmed by 0 bases and J by 1 base, 3 bases remained unmatched. The CDR3 covers 17 residues. The CDR3 coding sequence is TGCGCCAGCAGCCAAGACCTAGCGGGGGCTTCCTACAATGAGCAGTTCTTC. Translation: CASSQDLAGASYNEQFF.

CDR3 nucleotide sequence: TGCGCCAGCAGCCCAGCCGGGACAGGGATCTACGAGCAGTACTTC. Translating it yields CASSPAGTGIYEQYF. The rearrangement uses TRBV4-1 and TRBJ2-7; 9 positions match TRBD1. The CDR3 extends over 15 amino acids. Trimming took 4 bases from V and 3 from J; bases not matched to a gene: 7. Per the germline V gene, CDR1 is MGHRA and CDR2 is YSYEKL.

The V call is TRBV4-3, the J call TRBJ2-1; 12 positions match TRBD1. The junction had 5 bases not matched to a gene; V was cut back by 0 bases and J by 5 bases. Germline CDR1 and CDR2: LGHNA and YSLEER. This CDR3 is built from 17 residues. In DNA, the CDR3 is TGCGCCAGCAGCCAAGATTCCGGGACAGGGGGCCACAATGAGCAGTTCTTC. As protein: CASSQDSGTGGHNEQFF.

V usage is TRBV2 and J usage is TRBJ2-7, with D possibly TRBD1 on 5 matching bases. This CDR3 contains 12 residues. In germline, CDR1 is SNHLY, CDR2 FYNNEI. V lost 5 bases and J 4 bases, leaving 9 bases between the germline ends. The CDR3, as DNA: TGTGCCAGCAGTCTCCCAGGGTACGAGCAGTACTTC. It codes for CASSLPGYEQYF.

This chain joins TRBV12-3 or TRBV12-4 and TRBJ1-4, with 8 bases aligning to TRBD1. V shed 7 bases and J 8 bases; nucleotides not matched to a gene: 6. The CDR3 totals 13 residues. The CDR3 nucleotides read TGTGCCAGCAAGGGGACAGGACGGGAAAAACTGTTTTTT. Amino acid sequence: CASKGTGREKLFF.

V and J are TRBV6-2 or TRBV6-3 and TRBJ1-6; 9 nucleotides match TRBD1. V lost 6 bases and J lost 9; bases outside the gene matches: 15. CDR1 and CDR2 from the germline V gene are MNHEY and SVGEGT. CDR3 length equals 17 residues. The CDR3: CASSPTKPGQGLSPLHF. Here the CDR3 DNA reads TGTGCCAGCAGCCCTACAAAACCGGGACAGGGTCTTTCACCCCTCCACTTT.

The rearrangement uses TRBV18 and TRBJ2-7; 12 positions agree with TRBD2. The trim removed 4 bases at V and 4 bases at J, leaving 5 bases unmatched. The CDR3 sequence is 15 residues long. Per germline, CDR1 KGHSH and CDR2 LQKENI. This chain's CDR3 is CASSQLAGGQYEQYF. CDR3 coding DNA: TGTGCCAGCTCACAGCTAGCGGGGGGGCAGTACGAGCAGTACTTC.

The chain carries TRBV7-2 and TRBJ1-2; 7 nucleotides line up with TRBD1. V shed 5 bases, J shed 8 bases, and the junction held 5 bases outside the gene matches. This CDR3 has 12 residues. Germline V lookup: CDR1 SGHTA, CDR2 FQGNSA. The CDR3 reads CASSRTGVGYTF. The CDR3 coding sequence is TGTGCCAGCAGCCGAACAGGGGTCGGCTACACCTTC.

This chain connects TRBV7-3 to TRBJ2-2; 7 positions agree with TRBD2. Germline CDR1 SGHTA, CDR2 FQGTGA. The V segment lost 5 bases and the J segment 5 bases; nucleotides outside the gene matches: 5. CDR3 size: 14 residues. Here the CDR3 DNA reads TGTGCCAGCAGCCAATCGCGGGGGACCGGGGAGCTGTTTTTT. It is translated as CASSQSRGTGELFF.

This clone was picked up one time. The genes are TRBV4-1 and TRBJ1-2, with a possible D match to TRBD1 (6 bases). The germline V gene has CDR1 MGHRA and CDR2 YSYEKL. This CDR3 contains 15 residues. V was trimmed by 2 bases and J by 2 bases, leaving 12 bases between them. The CDR3 sequence is CASSQNRDTNYGYTF. CDR3 nucleotide sequence: TGCGCCAGCAGCCAAAACCGGGACACCAACTATGGCTACACCTTC.

J is TRBJ1-3 and V is TRBV2, with 7 nucleotides matching TRBD1. Germline values: CDR1 SNHLY, CDR2 FYNNEI. Trimming took 2 bases from V and 5 from J; bases not matched to a gene: 9. The CDR3 covers 16 residues. The CDR3: CASSEFGTANRNTIYF. In DNA form, the CDR3 reads TGTGCCAGCAGTGAATTTGGGACAGCAAACCGAAACACCATATATTTT.